This T cell receptor (beta chain) was obtained from a study of early T cells in non-severe SARS-CoV-2 infection. Overall study context: It was bulk RNA from unsorted whole blood that was sequenced, and the chains were unpaired.

This clonotype was detected many times. Its antigen is not identified. The V end was cut by 1 base, the J end by 5 bases, with 17 bases between. Germline assignment: CDR1 ENHRY and CDR2 SYGVKD. This CDR3 is built from 16 residues. Unique molecular identifiers tagged individual cDNA molecules. TCRdb processed the 5' RACE reads anew with MiXCR; each CDR3 protein has one entry. Of about 39,000 distinct CDR3 sequences in the sample, about 5.5% were seen once. Study observations and caveats: VDJdb-based matching was biased toward anti-spike CD8 responses and missed private and CD4 specificities.

This sequence joins TRBV10-3 and TRBJ1-2; D may be TRBD1 (6 bases). This TCR was sampled from an adult who was a healthcare worker with PCR-confirmed SARS-CoV-2 infection or an uninfected control (not recorded which). Sequences were derived from whole blood, sampled at baseline. The CDR3 DNA reads as TGTGCCATCAGTGAGTTCGCTTCGCAGGGGAATTATGGCTACACCTTC. Its translation is CAISEFASQGNYGYTF.